Shown below are 28 T cell receptor beta chains from a single sample sequenced in a study of beta chain features in type 1 diabetes. As every portion of the isolated RNA was reverse transcribed, the sequencing read expressed TCRB transcripts. Measured with immunoSEQ multiplex PCR; TCRdb has only the in-frame clones, and not every one. The data show hundreds of thousands of clones, roughly a sixth seen once. Sequencing was carried out using naive CD4+ T cells from blood. The receptors shown here come from a man aged 18 to 35 in good health.

The chain combines TRBV6-5 with TRBJ2-3; D remains ambiguous. The CDR3 covers 15 residues. Trimming left V 0 bases short and J 5 bases short, with 12 bases between. Per germline, CDR1 MNHEY and CDR2 SVGAGI. The CDR3 spells CASSYSPAKEDTQYF. CDR3 nucleotides: TGTGCCAGCAGTTACTCCCCCGCTAAGGAAGATACGCAGTATTTT.

This clone was found once. The chain recombines TRBV14 with TRBJ2-5, with D tentatively TRBD1 (6 bases). The CDR3 totals 16 residues. The germline CDR1 and CDR2 sequences are SGHDN and FVKESK. Trimming pared 2 bases from V and 3 bases from J, leaving 16 bases between. This CDR3 is CASSQWSAGVKETQYF. CDR3 DNA: TGTGCCAGCAGCCAATGGTCGGCAGGGGTAAAAGAGACCCAGTACTTC.

CDR3 DNA sequence: TGTGCCAGCAGTCAAAGCTCGGCTGAAGCTTTCTTT. It yields the protein CASSQSSAEAFF. The chain uses TRBV7-9 and TRBJ1-1; D is ambiguous. The germline CDR1 and CDR2 sequences are SEHNR and FQNEAQ (reference sequence). The germline V and J ends were trimmed by 6 bases and 6 bases, with 11 bases remaining between them. The CDR3 consists of 12 residues.

This clone came up a few times. The chain carries TRBV4-3 and TRBJ2-3, with D maybe TRBD1 (6 bases). The length of the CDR3 is 15 residues. V shed 3 bases and J shed 2 bases, with 12 bases lying between them. Germline CDR1 reads LGHNA; CDR2 reads YSLEER. The CDR3 sequence: CASSHVGQNTDTQYF. CDR3 nucleotides: TGCGCCAGCAGCCATGTTGGACAGAACACAGATACGCAGTATTTT.

The chain is built from TRBV5-4 and TRBJ1-2; D perhaps matches TRBD1 (5 bases). Germline lookup yields CDR1 SGHNT and CDR2 YYREEE (reference sequence). Trimming removed 7 bases at V and 6 bases at J, with 16 bases between. This CDR3 spans 13 amino acids. As DNA, the CDR3 is TGTGCCAGCCGCCCCGACTGGGGCGATGGCTACACCTTC. Protein sequence: CASRPDWGDGYTF.

The CDR3 coding sequence is TGTGCCAGCAGCCCGACACTAGCGGGGACCGGGGAGCTGTTTTTT. The encoded protein is CASSPTLAGTGELFF. This sequence joins TRBV7-6 and TRBJ2-2, with TRBD2 matching over 10 bases. The CDR3 sequence is 15 residues long. Trimming took 5 bases from V and 5 from J; bases not matched to a gene: 5. Germline CDR1 reads SGHVS; CDR2 reads FNYEAQ.

This clone was seen more than once but under ten times. The chain has TRBV7-9 and TRBJ2-7; D ambiguous. Looked up from germline, CDR1 is SEHNR and CDR2 is FQNEAQ (reference sequence). CDR3 length: 13 residues. Trimming took 1 base from V and 7 from J, leaving 11 bases between them. CDR3 loop: CASSLVKGWEQYF. In nucleotides, the CDR3 is TGTGCCAGCAGCTTAGTGAAAGGCTGGGAGCAGTACTTC.

V gene TRBV9 combines with J gene TRBJ2-1, with unresolved D. Germline-derived CDR1 and CDR2 are SGDLS and YYNGEE. The CDR3 contains 15 residues. V shed 0 bases and J shed 3 bases, with 10 bases lying between them. The CDR3 spells CASSVAGSHYNEQFF. CDR3 DNA sequence: TGTGCCAGCAGCGTAGCCGGGTCTCACTACAATGAGCAGTTCTTC.

This clone was seen a handful of times. The chain carries TRBV19 and TRBJ1-1, with a weak D call TRBD1 (6 bases). Germline CDR1 is LNHDA and CDR2 is SQIVND (reference sequence). This CDR3 region has 14 residues. Trimming shortened V by 5 bases and J by 7 bases, and 17 bases separated the two germline ends. The CDR3 nucleotides are TGTGCCAGTAGTGCGGACAGAGGAACGGGTGAAGCTTTCTTT. It translates to CASSADRGTGEAFF. The whole variable domain, filled in from reference TRBV19 and TRBJ1-1, reads DGGITQSPKYLFRKEGQNVTLSCEQNLNHDAMYWYRQDPGQGLRLIYYSQIVNDFQKGDIAEGYSVSREKKESFPLTVTSAQKNPTAFYLCASSADRGTGEAFFGQGTRLTVV.

This clone was seen a few times. The chain couples TRBV29-1 to TRBJ1-1; tentative D call: TRBD1 (5 bases). V gave up 6 bases and J gave up 0 bases, with 11 bases separating them. The CDR3 length is 13 residues. Germline loops: CDR1 SQVTM, CDR2 ANQGSEA. Here the CDR3 DNA reads TGCAGCGTGGCAGGGTCCATGAACACTGAAGCTTTCTTT. It codes for CSVAGSMNTEAFF. Full variable domain (remainder filled in from reference TRBV29-1 and TRBJ1-1): SAVISQKPSRDICQRGTSLTIQCQVDSQVTMMFWYRQQPGQSLTLIATANQGSEATYESGFVIDKFPISRPNLTFSTLTVSNMSPEDSSIYLCSVAGSMNTEAFFGQGTRLTVV.

About this clone itself: A much larger clone lies a single base off, so this may be a read error. This chain uses TRBV7-2 with TRBJ2-5; D is unclear. The CDR3 consists of 11 residues. V lost 4 bases and J lost 4, with 4 bases in between. Germline V gene lookup returns CDR1 SGHTA and CDR2 FQGNSA. As DNA, the CDR3 is TGTGCCAGCAGCTACCGAGAGACCCAGTACTTC. Protein product: CASSYRETQYF.

In its sample, this clone was seen a few times. This chain connects TRBV7-9 to TRBJ1-1; unclear D gene. CDR1 is SEHNR, CDR2 FQNEAQ, per germline (reference sequence). This CDR3 contains 13 residues. V dropped 5 bases and J dropped 2 bases, with 9 bases sitting between them. The CDR3 spells CASSGQVNTEAFF. The CDR3 nucleotides read TGTGCCAGCAGCGGCCAGGTAAACACTGAAGCTTTCTTT.

The chain links TRBV5-6 to TRBJ2-5; TRBD2 matches at 13 bases. Germline loops: CDR1 SGHDT, CDR2 YYEEEE. V dropped 0 bases and J dropped 13; count of bases not matched to a gene: 12. The CDR3 consists of 16 residues. The CDR3 DNA sequence: TGTGCCAGCAGCTTGGGCGGACTAGCGGGGGTTTCTCGGACGTACTTC. It codes for CASSLGGLAGVSRTYF.

This clone occurred a few times. The V call is TRBV5-1, the J call TRBJ1-1; weak D call: TRBD1 (6 bases). Germline values: CDR1 SGHRS, CDR2 YFSETQ. V lost 4 bases and J lost 1, with 14 bases in between. The CDR3 is 15 amino acids. The CDR3 spells CASSMSPTGNTEAFF. The CDR3 nucleotides read TGCGCCAGCAGCATGTCCCCGACAGGGAACACTGAAGCTTTCTTT.

This sequence joins TRBV7-9 and TRBJ2-2, with a possible D match to TRBD1 (6 bases). Trimming took off 4 bases at V and 2 bases at J, with 20 bases between the two ends. CDR3 length: 18 residues. Germline V gene sequence: CDR1 SEHNR, CDR2 FQNEAQ (reference sequence). The CDR3: CASSSPPNRVGNTGELFF. CDR3 coding DNA: TGTGCCAGCAGCTCACCACCCAACAGGGTTGGCAACACCGGGGAGCTGTTTTTT.

This clone was seen ten or more times. CDR3 coding DNA: TGTGCCAGCAGCTTGGAACCGGCTAGGGAGCAGTTCTTC. Protein sequence: CASSLEPAREQFF. V is TRBV5-4 and J is TRBJ2-1; no reliable D call. V lost 0 bases and J lost 10, with 11 bases in between. Looked up from germline, CDR1 is SGHNT and CDR2 is YYREEE (reference sequence). This CDR3 contains 13 residues. Full variable domain (rest looked up from reference TRBV5-4 and TRBJ2-1): ETGVTQSPTHLIKTRGQQVTLRCSSQSGHNTVSWYQQALGQGPQFIFQYYREEENGRGNFPPRFSGLQFPNYSSELNVNALELDDSALYLCASSLEPAREQFFGPGTRLTVL.

This clone was observed a few times. The chain has TRBV29-1 and TRBJ2-1; the D is unclear. This CDR3 has 13 residues. Germline V CDR1 and CDR2: SQVTM, ANQGSEA. V was cut by 1 base and J by 6 bases, with 10 bases left in between. CDR3 loop: CSVEGGATNEQFF. DNA for the CDR3: TGCAGCGTTGAAGGTGGAGCAACCAATGAGCAGTTCTTC.

The chain uses TRBV4-3 and TRBJ2-1, with TRBD2 identical over 15 bases. The CDR3 consists of 19 residues. Germline V gene data show CDR1 as LGHNA and CDR2 as YSLEER. The V segment lost 5 bases and the J segment 7 bases; nucleotides outside the gene matches: 15. The CDR3 coding sequence is TGCGCCAGCAGCTTCCGGACTAGCGGGAGGGTCCAGGGACTGAATGAGCAGTTCTTC. Translated, it gives CASSFRTSGRVQGLNEQFF.

This rearrangement joins TRBV4-3 to TRBJ2-7; a possible D gene is TRBD2 (6 bases). V lost 1 base and J lost 6, with 10 bases in between. Germline V CDR1 and CDR2: LGHNA, YSLEER. The CDR3 runs to 13 residues. CDR3 coding DNA: TGCGCCAGCAGCCAAGGGCGGGGTCGCGAGCAGTACTTC. Amino acids: CASSQGRGREQYF.

The chain carries TRBV9 and TRBJ2-1; 8 bases map to TRBD2. Germline V gene lookup returns CDR1 SGDLS and CDR2 YYNGEE. After removal of 0 bases from V and 4 bases from J, the junction contained 3 bases not matched to a gene. The CDR3 loop spans 15 amino acids. CDR3 bases: TGTGCCAGCAGCGTAGAACTAGCGGAGTACAATGAGCAGTTCTTC. It yields the protein CASSVELAEYNEQFF. The full variable domain, in which reference TRBV9 and TRBJ2-1 provide the parts outside the CDR3, is DSGVTQTPKHLITATGQRVTLRCSPRSGDLSVYWYQQSLDQGLQFLIQYYNGEERAKGNILERFSAQQFPDLHSELNLSSLELGDSALYFCASSVELAEYNEQFFGPGTRLTVL.

This clone occurred a few times. This sequence joins TRBV6-6 and TRBJ2-7; TRBD1 aligns across 8 bases. The junction had 7 bases not matched to a gene; V was cut back by 6 bases and J by 0 bases. Germline CDR1 and CDR2: MNHNY and SVGAGI (reference sequence). The CDR3 spans 15 residues. The CDR3 DNA follows: TGTGCCAGCAGAACACTCGACAGGGGCTCCTACGAGCAGTACTTC. Protein sequence: CASRTLDRGSYEQYF.

In its sample, this clone was seen a few times. The V and J genes are TRBV7-2 and TRBJ2-4; TRBD1 matches 12 bases. The trim removed 4 bases at V and 9 bases at J, leaving 7 bases unmatched. The CDR3 covers 15 residues. Germline loops: CDR1 SGHTA, CDR2 FQGNSA. The CDR3 loop is CASSSTGQGAGIQYF. The CDR3 DNA reads as TGTGCCAGCAGCTCTACGGGACAGGGGGCGGGCATTCAGTACTTC. The variable domain in full, completed from reference TRBV7-2 and TRBJ2-4, reads GAGVSQSPSNKVTEKGKDVELRCDPISGHTALYWYRQSLGQGLEFLIYFQGNSAPDKSGLPSDRFSAERTGGSVSTLTIQRTQQEDSAVYLCASSSTGQGAGIQYFGAGTRLSVL.

This clone has just a few counts. The rearrangement links TRBV4-2 to TRBJ2-7; 9 bases map to TRBD1. Germline loops: CDR1 LGHNA, CDR2 YNFKEQ. Trimming at V came to 1 base and at J to 1 base, leaving 5 bases not matched to a gene. The CDR3 runs 16 residues. This CDR3 is CASSQVGQGNSYEQYF. CDR3 bases: TGTGCCAGCAGCCAAGTGGGACAGGGTAATTCCTACGAGCAGTACTTC.

The chain links TRBV7-2 to TRBJ2-2; 7 bases map to TRBD1. Germline CDR1 reads SGHTA; CDR2 reads FQGNSA. This CDR3 is 16 amino acids long. Trimming took 2 bases from V and 0 from J; bases not matched to a gene: 3. CDR3 residues: CASSLMGTANTGELFF. The CDR3 DNA sequence: TGTGCCAGCAGCTTAATGGGGACAGCGAACACCGGGGAGCTGTTTTTT. Full variable domain (rest looked up from reference TRBV7-2 and TRBJ2-2): GAGVSQSPSNKVTEKGKDVELRCDPISGHTALYWYRQSLGQGLEFLIYFQGNSAPDKSGLPSDRFSAERTGGSVSTLTIQRTQQEDSAVYLCASSLMGTANTGELFFGEGSRLTVL.

CDR3 in DNA: TGCGCCAGCAGCCAACGCAGGTTCAATGAGCAGTTCTTC. Translating it yields CASSQRRFNEQFF. The chain links TRBV4-3 to TRBJ2-1; D uncertain. The CDR3 runs to 13 residues. The V end was cut by 2 bases, the J end by 6 bases, with 8 bases between. Germline assignment: CDR1 LGHNA and CDR2 YSLEER.

The CDR3 DNA is TGTGCCAGCAGTTTACAGTATCGCTATGGCTACACCTTC. It translates to CASSLQYRYGYTF. The chain couples TRBV28 to TRBJ1-2; D uncertain. This CDR3 has 13 residues. V was pared by 2 bases and J by 4 bases, with 8 bases between. CDR1 MDHEN and CDR2 SYDVKM come from the germline V gene.

The rearrangement joins TRBV9 to TRBJ1-1; D ambiguous. The CDR3 length is 15 residues. Per the germline V gene, CDR1 is SGDLS and CDR2 is YYNGEE. With 0 bases removed from V and 4 bases from J, the gap between germline ends came to 13 bases. CDR3 nucleotides: TGTGCCAGCAGCGTAGTACCCCACCAGCTCACTGAAGCTTTCTTT. Amino acids: CASSVVPHQLTEAFF.

This clone was counted a few times. This chain joins TRBV7-9 and TRBJ1-1, with TRBD1 identical over 7 bases. CDR3 length: 18 residues. Germline lookup yields CDR1 SEHNR and CDR2 FQNEAQ (reference sequence). Trimming removed 1 base from V and 5 bases from J; junction bases left unmatched: 16. Here the CDR3 reads CASSLGLGHDRARTEAFF. In DNA form, the CDR3 reads TGTGCCAGCAGCTTAGGCCTCGGGCACGACAGGGCTAGGACTGAAGCTTTCTTT.